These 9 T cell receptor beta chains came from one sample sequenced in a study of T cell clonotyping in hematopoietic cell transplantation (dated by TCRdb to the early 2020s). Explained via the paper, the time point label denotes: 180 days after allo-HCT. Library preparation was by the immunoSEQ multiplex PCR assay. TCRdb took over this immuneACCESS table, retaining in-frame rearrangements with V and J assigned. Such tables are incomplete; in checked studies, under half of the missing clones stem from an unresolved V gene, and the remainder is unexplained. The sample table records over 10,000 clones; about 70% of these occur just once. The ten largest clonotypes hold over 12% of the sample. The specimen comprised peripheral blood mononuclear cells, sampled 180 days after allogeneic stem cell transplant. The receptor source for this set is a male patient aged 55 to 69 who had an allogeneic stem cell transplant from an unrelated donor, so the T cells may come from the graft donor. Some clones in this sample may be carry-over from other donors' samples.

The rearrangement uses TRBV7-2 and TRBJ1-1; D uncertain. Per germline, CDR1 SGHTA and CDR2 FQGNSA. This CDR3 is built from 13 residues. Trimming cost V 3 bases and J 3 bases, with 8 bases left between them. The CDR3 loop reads CASSFKGDTEAFF. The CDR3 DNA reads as TGTGCCAGCAGCTTCAAGGGCGACACTGAAGCTTTCTTT.

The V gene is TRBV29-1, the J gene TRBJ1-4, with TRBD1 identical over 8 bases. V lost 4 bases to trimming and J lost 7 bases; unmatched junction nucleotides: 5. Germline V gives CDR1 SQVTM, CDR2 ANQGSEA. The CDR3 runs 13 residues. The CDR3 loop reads CSVGGQGGEKLFF. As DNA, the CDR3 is TGCAGCGTTGGAGGACAGGGTGGTGAAAAACTGTTTTTT.

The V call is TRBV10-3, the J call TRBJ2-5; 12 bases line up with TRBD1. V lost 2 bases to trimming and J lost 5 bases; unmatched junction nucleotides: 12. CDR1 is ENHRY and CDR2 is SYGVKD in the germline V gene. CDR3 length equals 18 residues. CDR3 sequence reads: CAISELPGTGGGKETQYF. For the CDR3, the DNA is TGTGCCATCAGTGAGCTACCCGGGACAGGGGGCGGAAAGGAGACCCAGTACTTC.

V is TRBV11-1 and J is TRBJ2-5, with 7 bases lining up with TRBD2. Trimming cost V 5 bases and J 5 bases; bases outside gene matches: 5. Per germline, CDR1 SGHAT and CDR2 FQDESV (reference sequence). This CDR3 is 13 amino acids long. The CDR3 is CASSPGGVETQYF. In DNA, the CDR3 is TGTGCCAGCAGCCCTGGGGGGGTCGAGACCCAGTACTTC.

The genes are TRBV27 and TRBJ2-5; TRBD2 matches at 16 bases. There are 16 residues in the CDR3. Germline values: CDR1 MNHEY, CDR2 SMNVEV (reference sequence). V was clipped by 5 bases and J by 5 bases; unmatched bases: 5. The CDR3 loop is CASSDLGLAGGETQYF. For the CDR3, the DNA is TGTGCCAGCAGTGACTTGGGACTAGCGGGAGGGGAGACCCAGTACTTC.

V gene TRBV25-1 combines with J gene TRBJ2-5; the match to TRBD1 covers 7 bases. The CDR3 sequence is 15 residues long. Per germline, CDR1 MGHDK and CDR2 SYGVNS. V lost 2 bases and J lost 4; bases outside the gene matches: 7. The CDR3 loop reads CASSEGNHRGETQYF. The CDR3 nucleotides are TGTGCCAGCAGTGAAGGAAACCACAGGGGAGAGACCCAGTACTTC.

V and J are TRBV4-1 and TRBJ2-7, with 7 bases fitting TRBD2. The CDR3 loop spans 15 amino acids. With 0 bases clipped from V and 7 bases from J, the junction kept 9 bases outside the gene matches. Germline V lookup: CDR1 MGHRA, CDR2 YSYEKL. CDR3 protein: CASSQETGSGREQYF. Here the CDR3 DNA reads TGCGCCAGCAGCCAAGAAACAGGCTCCGGGAGGGAGCAGTACTTC.

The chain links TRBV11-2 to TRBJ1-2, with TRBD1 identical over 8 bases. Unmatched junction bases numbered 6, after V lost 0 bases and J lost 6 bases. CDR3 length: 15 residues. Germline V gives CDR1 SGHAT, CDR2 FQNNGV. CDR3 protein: CASSLDLVTGDGYTF. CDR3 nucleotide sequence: TGTGCCAGCAGCTTAGATCTTGTGACAGGGGATGGCTACACCTTC.

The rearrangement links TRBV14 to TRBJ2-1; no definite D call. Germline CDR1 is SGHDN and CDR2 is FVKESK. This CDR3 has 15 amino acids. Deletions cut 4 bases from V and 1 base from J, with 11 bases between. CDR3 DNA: TGTGCCAGCAGCCCGATCCCAACTTCCTACAATGAGCAGTTCTTC. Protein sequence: CASSPIPTSYNEQFF.